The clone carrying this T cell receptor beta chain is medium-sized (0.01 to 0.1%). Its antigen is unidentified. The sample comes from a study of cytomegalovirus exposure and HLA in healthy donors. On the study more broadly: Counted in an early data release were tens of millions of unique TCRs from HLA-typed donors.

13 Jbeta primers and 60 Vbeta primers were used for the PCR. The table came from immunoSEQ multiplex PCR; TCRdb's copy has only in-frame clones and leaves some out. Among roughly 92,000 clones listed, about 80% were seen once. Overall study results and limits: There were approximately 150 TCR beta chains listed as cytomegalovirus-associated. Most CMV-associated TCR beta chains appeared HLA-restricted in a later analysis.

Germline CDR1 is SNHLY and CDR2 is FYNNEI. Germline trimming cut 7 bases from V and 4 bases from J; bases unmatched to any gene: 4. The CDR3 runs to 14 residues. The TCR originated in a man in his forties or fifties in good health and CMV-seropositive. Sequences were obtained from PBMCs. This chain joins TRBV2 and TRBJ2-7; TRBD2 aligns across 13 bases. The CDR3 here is CASNQLAGGYEQYF. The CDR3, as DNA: TGTGCCAGCAACCAACTAGCGGGAGGGTACGAGCAGTACTTC.